These 32 T cell receptor beta chains share one sample of origin, sequenced in a study of spatial heterogeneity in lung cancer. TCRdb analysed the 5' RACE reads with MiXCR anew, one entry per CDR3 protein. The sample shows 20,000 or so distinct CDR3 sequences, less than 3.5% of them seen only once. Indicated time point: sample taken at primary tumor resection. This specimen consisted of PBMCs, obtained at surgery. The origin of the receptors is a female donor with early-stage non-small cell lung cancer.

In its sample, this clonotype was seen many times. V gene TRBV7-9 combines with J gene TRBJ1-3; TRBD1 is a possible D gene (6 bases). The CDR3 is made up of 16 amino acids. V was trimmed by 5 bases and J by 0 bases, leaving 14 bases between them. In germline, CDR1 is SEHNR, CDR2 FQNEAQ (reference sequence). The CDR3 DNA is TGTGCCAGCAGCCCCAGGGACACCAACTCTGGAAACACCATATATTTT. It specifies CASSPRDTNSGNTIYF.

This clonotype was counted at least ten times. The chain links TRBV9 to TRBJ1-6, with D possibly TRBD1 on 5 matching bases. The germline V and J ends were trimmed by 0 bases and 5 bases, with 6 bases remaining between them. Germline assignment: CDR1 SGDLS and CDR2 YYNGEE. CDR3 length equals 14 residues. The CDR3 protein is CASSVAGNNSPLHF. CDR3 sequence (DNA): TGTGCCAGCAGCGTAGCAGGGAATAATTCACCCCTCCACTTT.

This clonotype was counted many times. The chain has TRBV5-6 and TRBJ1-2; a possible D gene is TRBD1 (5 bases). The CDR3 has 13 amino acids. The ends were cut back, 1 base at V and 2 bases at J, with 6 bases in the middle. Germline-derived CDR1 and CDR2 are SGHDT and YYEEEE. As DNA, the CDR3 is TGTGCCAGCAGCTTGAACAGGAACTATGGCTACACCTTC. Residues: CASSLNRNYGYTF.

This clonotype was observed many times. The chain recombines TRBV5-6 with TRBJ2-3; 7 nucleotides agree with TRBD2. V shed 2 bases and J 3 bases; nucleotides not matched to a gene: 12. The CDR3 runs 17 residues. Germline V gene lookup returns CDR1 SGHDT and CDR2 YYEEEE. CDR3: CASSLLIAAGFTDTQYF. The CDR3 coding sequence is TGTGCCAGCAGCTTACTGATAGCAGCGGGATTTACAGATACGCAGTATTTT. Filled out from reference TRBV5-6 and TRBJ2-3, the complete variable domain reads DAGVTQSPTHLIKTRGQQVTLRCSPKSGHDTVSWYQQALGQGPQFIFQYYEEEERQRGNFPDRFSGHQFPNYSSELNVNALLLGDSALYLCASSLLIAAGFTDTQYFGPGTRLTVL.

This clonotype has at least ten counts. The genes are TRBV3-1 and TRBJ2-3; D ambiguous. The V gene lost 2 bases and the J gene lost 3 bases, with 18 bases spanning the gap. The V gene's germline CDR1 is LGHDT and CDR2 YNNKEL (reference sequence). The CDR3 runs 17 residues. This CDR3 reads CASSQISSYPETDTQYF. In DNA, the CDR3 is TGTGCCAGCAGCCAAATATCTTCCTACCCAGAGACAGATACGCAGTATTTT.

This clonotype was recorded at least ten times. The V gene is TRBV4-1, the J gene TRBJ2-3; 10 bases are a match to TRBD2. This CDR3 is built from 18 residues. Germline lookup yields CDR1 MGHRA and CDR2 YSYEKL. V dropped 2 bases and J dropped 0; count of bases not matched to a gene: 8. CDR3 coding DNA: TGCGCCAGCAGCCAAAAAAGGGGGACTAGCGTCAGCACAGATACGCAGTATTTT. It encodes CASSQKRGTSVSTDTQYF.

The chain uses TRBV7-6 and TRBJ1-5, with a tentative D call TRBD1 (5 bases). CDR1 is SGHVS and CDR2 is FNYEAQ in the germline V gene. This CDR3 has 16 residues. V gave up 2 bases and J gave up 1 base, with 12 bases separating them. CDR3 region: CASSLIPRASNQPQHF. In DNA form, the CDR3 reads TGTGCCAGCAGCTTAATTCCCAGGGCAAGCAATCAGCCCCAGCATTTT.

This clonotype was counted at least ten times. V gene TRBV7-3 combines with J gene TRBJ2-1; D assignment may be TRBD1 or TRBD2 (5 bases each). Per germline, CDR1 SGHTA and CDR2 FQGTGA. Trimming removed 5 bases at V and 2 bases at J, with 16 bases between. The CDR3 sequence is 16 residues long. The CDR3 protein is CASSPQGADPYNEQFF. DNA of the CDR3: TGTGCCAGCAGCCCCCAGGGAGCGGACCCCTACAATGAGCAGTTCTTC.

This clonotype was observed many times. The chain recombines TRBV5-1 with TRBJ2-7; 11 nucleotides align to TRBD2. The CDR3 is 13 amino acids. Per germline, CDR1 SGHRS and CDR2 YFSETQ. Trimming at V came to 5 bases and at J to 6 bases, leaving 4 bases not matched to a gene. The CDR3 is CASRLAGALEQYF. The CDR3 DNA sequence: TGCGCCAGCAGACTAGCGGGAGCCCTCGAGCAGTACTTC. The entire variable domain, with the rest obtained from reference TRBV5-1 and TRBJ2-7, is as follows: KAGVTQTPRYLIKTRGQQVTLSCSPISGHRSVSWYQQTPGQGLQFLFEYFSETQRNKGNFPGRFSGRQFSNSRSEMNVSTLELGDSALYLCASRLAGALEQYFGPGTRLTVT.

This clonotype was seen repeatedly, ten times or more. The J gene is TRBJ2-7, the V gene TRBV6-1; D may be TRBD1 (6 bases). The CDR3 has 12 amino acids. The V gene's germline CDR1 is MNHNS and CDR2 SASEGT. The V gene lost 7 bases and the J gene lost 6 bases, with 13 bases spanning the gap. The CDR3 nucleotides are TGTGCCAGCATTGTACAGGGAATCGAGCAGTACTTC. This encodes CASIVQGIEQYF.

This clonotype was picked up many times. The chain recombines TRBV9 with TRBJ2-3, with 11 bases matching TRBD2. The CDR3 has 16 residues. Germline V CDR1 and CDR2: SGDLS, YYNGEE. The V segment lost 0 bases and the J segment 5 bases; nucleotides outside the gene matches: 5. The CDR3 here is CASSVATGLAGDTQYF. CDR3 DNA sequence: TGTGCCAGCAGCGTAGCTACAGGACTAGCGGGAGATACGCAGTATTTT.

This clonotype appeared many times. The chain uses TRBV20-1 and TRBJ2-1, with TRBD2 matching 8 bases. V lost 1 base to trimming and J lost 5 bases; unmatched junction nucleotides: 7. The CDR3 has 15 residues. Germline CDR1 reads DFQATT; CDR2 reads SNEGSKA (reference sequence). CDR3 bases: TGCAGTGCTAGAGTGGCGGGAGGATCCAACAATGAGCAGTTCTTC. Amino acids: CSARVAGGSNNEQFF.

In this sample, this clonotype turned up many times. V is TRBV12-3 or TRBV12-4 and J is TRBJ2-1; 9 nucleotides agree with TRBD2. The CDR3 totals 16 residues. Trimming cost V 6 bases and J 5 bases; bases outside gene matches: 11. The CDR3 DNA reads TGTGCCAGCAGCATTTACATTAGCGGGAGAAACAATGAGCAGTTCTTC. Protein product: CASSIYISGRNNEQFF.

This clonotype was seen repeatedly, ten times or more. The chain links TRBV20-1 to TRBJ2-3; D unresolved. This CDR3 is 14 amino acids long. Germline CDR1 reads DFQATT; CDR2 reads SNEGSKA (reference sequence). V gave up 0 bases and J gave up 6 bases, with 13 bases separating them. For the CDR3, the DNA is TGCAGTGCTAGAGATCCCATGACTGAGGATACGCAGTATTTT. Protein product: CSARDPMTEDTQYF.

This clonotype was detected many times. The gene calls are TRBV28 and TRBJ1-6; D uncertain. The CDR3 loop spans 12 amino acids. The germline V gene has CDR1 MDHEN and CDR2 SYDVKM. The V and J ends lost 7 bases and 12 bases respectively, with 13 bases between them. Written as DNA, the CDR3 is TGTGCCAGCACCCCCCCCCGGGGACCCCTCCACTTT. Translation gives CASTPPRGPLHF.

This clonotype occurred many times. The chain has TRBV6-6 and TRBJ2-7; perhaps TRBD1 as D (5 bases). Deletions cut 5 bases from V and 0 bases from J, with 8 bases between. CDR3 length equals 13 residues. Germline V gene data show CDR1 as MNHNY and CDR2 as SVGAGI (reference sequence). The CDR3 sequence is CASSADISYEQYF. For the CDR3, the DNA is TGTGCCAGCAGTGCGGACATCTCCTACGAGCAGTACTTC.

The rearrangement uses TRBV20-1 and TRBJ2-2; D remains unclear. The germline V gene has CDR1 DFQATT and CDR2 SNEGSKA (reference sequence). This CDR3 is 12 amino acids long. V lost 2 bases to trimming and J lost 6 bases, with 7 bases between them. This chain's CDR3 is CSARWVAGELFF. For the CDR3, the DNA is TGCAGTGCTAGATGGGTAGCCGGGGAGCTGTTTTTT.

Comments on this clonotype: Sequence at one end of the junction differs from germline and may be a read error. This chain links TRBV24-1 with TRBJ1-2; D uncertain. The germline CDR1 and CDR2 sequences are KGHDR and SFDVKD. This CDR3 comprises 13 residues. The CDR3 coding sequence is TGTGTCACCAGTGATTCGGGAAGTGATAGCTACACCTTC. Its translation: CVTSDSGSDSYTF.

This clonotype was observed many times. V usage is TRBV7-9 and J usage is TRBJ2-3; the D is unclear. Germline CDR1 SEHNR, CDR2 FQNEAQ (reference sequence). This CDR3 is 14 amino acids long. V was shortened by 5 bases and J by 5 bases, with 14 bases between the two germline ends. In DNA form, the CDR3 reads TGTGCCAGCAGCGTCAGTGGAGCTGGAGATACGCAGTATTTT. As protein: CASSVSGAGDTQYF. Variable domain in full (rest from reference TRBV7-9 and TRBJ2-3): DTGVSQNPRHKITKRGQNVTFRCDPISEHNRLYWYRQTLGQGPEFLTYFQNEAQLEKSRLLSDRFSAERPKGSFSTLEIQRTEQGDSAMYLCASSVSGAGDTQYFGPGTRLTVL.

This clonotype has ten or more counts. The rearrangement links TRBV10-3 to TRBJ1-4; no clear D gene. This CDR3 has 13 residues. Germline assignment: CDR1 ENHRY and CDR2 SYGVKD. V lost 0 bases to trimming and J lost 9 bases, with 8 bases between them. The CDR3 here is CAISESDEKKLFF. CDR3 nucleotides: TGTGCCATCAGTGAGTCGGACGAGAAAAAACTGTTTTTT.

This clonotype was seen a handful of times. The rearrangement uses TRBV6-5 and TRBJ2-1; 7 nucleotides agree with TRBD2. Trimming removed 2 bases from V and 7 bases from J; junction bases left unmatched: 2. The length of the CDR3 is 13 residues. Germline V gene data show CDR1 as MNHEY and CDR2 as SVGAGI. The chain's CDR3 is CASSYALANEQFF. CDR3 nucleotides: TGTGCCAGCAGTTACGCACTAGCGAATGAGCAGTTCTTC.

The V call is TRBV10-3, the J call TRBJ1-1; 10 bases map to TRBD1. This CDR3 is built from 14 residues. V gave up 5 bases and J gave up 5 bases; unmatched junction bases: 5. Germline values: CDR1 ENHRY, CDR2 SYGVKD. The CDR3 nucleotides read TGTGCCATCAGTCGACAGGGGGCGTCTACTGAAGCTTTCTTT. As protein: CAISRQGASTEAFF.

This clonotype appeared many times. The chain carries TRBV20-1 and TRBJ2-7; TRBD2 matches at 7 bases. This CDR3 contains 14 residues. The ends lost 0 bases at V and 8 bases at J; junction bases unmatched: 10. Germline CDR1 DFQATT, CDR2 SNEGSKA (reference sequence). DNA of the CDR3: TGCAGTGCTAGAGATCCGGGACTACCTATGCAGCAGTACTTC. It translates to CSARDPGLPMQQYF.

Ten or more counts support this clonotype. The chain couples TRBV15 to TRBJ2-1; D may be TRBD1 (6 bases). The V and J ends lost 3 bases and 6 bases respectively, with 12 bases between them. Germline loops: CDR1 LNHNV, CDR2 YYDKDF (reference sequence). This CDR3 comprises 14 residues. The CDR3 spells CATSRDSYSNEQFF. For the CDR3, the DNA is TGTGCCACCAGCAGGGACAGTTATAGCAATGAGCAGTTCTTC. The entire variable domain, with the rest obtained from reference TRBV15 and TRBJ2-1, is as follows: DAMVIQNPRYQVTQFGKPVTLSCSQTLNHNVMYWYQQKSSQAPKLLFHYYDKDFNNEADTPDNFQSRRPNTSFCFLDIRSPGLGDTAMYLCATSRDSYSNEQFFGPGTRLTVL.

The genes are TRBV20-1 and TRBJ2-7; 11 positions match TRBD2. V shed 7 bases, J shed 2 bases, and the junction held 10 bases outside the gene matches. This CDR3 comprises 15 residues. Germline-derived CDR1 and CDR2 are DFQATT and SNEGSKA (reference sequence). CDR3 in DNA: TGCAGTGTTAAGTCCGGGACTAGCGGTCCCTACGAGCAGTACTTC. Protein: CSVKSGTSGPYEQYF.

This clonotype was seen at least ten times. V gene TRBV9 combines with J gene TRBJ2-5; D not resolved. Looked up from germline, CDR1 is SGDLS and CDR2 is YYNGEE. V was cut by 0 bases and J by 0 bases, with 9 bases left in between. This CDR3 spans 15 amino acids. CDR3 sequence (DNA): TGTGCCAGCAGCGTAGAAGGGCTAGACCAAGAGACCCAGTACTTC. Translated: CASSVEGLDQETQYF.

This clonotype was counted ten times or more. This chain joins TRBV9 and TRBJ1-1; D call uncertain. Per the germline V gene, CDR1 is SGDLS and CDR2 is YYNGEE. Trimming stripped 0 bases from V and 2 bases from J, with 5 bases between. This CDR3 has 13 amino acids. CDR3: CASSVAPNTEAFF. The CDR3 DNA reads as TGTGCCAGCAGCGTAGCACCAAACACTGAAGCTTTCTTT.

Many counts were recorded for this clonotype. This chain connects TRBV7-8 to TRBJ2-3; D ambiguous. V lost 4 bases, J lost 3 bases, and 11 bases lay in between. Germline values: CDR1 SGHVS, CDR2 FQNEAQ. This CDR3 has 14 residues. The CDR3: CASSSRVETDTQYF. In DNA, the CDR3 is TGTGCCAGCAGCTCGCGAGTCGAGACAGATACGCAGTATTTT.

The chain carries TRBV6-2 or TRBV6-3 and TRBJ2-3, with TRBD2 matching 13 bases. Germline CDR1 MNHEY, CDR2 SVGEGT. V lost 6 bases to trimming and J lost 1 base; unmatched junction nucleotides: 1. The CDR3 consists of 15 residues. This chain's CDR3 is CASRGLAGGTDTQYF. DNA for the CDR3: TGTGCCAGCAGAGGACTAGCGGGAGGCACAGATACGCAGTATTTT.

Many counts were recorded for this clonotype. The rearrangement uses TRBV27 and TRBJ1-2, with 7 bases fitting TRBD1. The CDR3 consists of 15 residues. Trimming at V came to 0 bases and at J to 5 bases, leaving 6 bases not matched to a gene. Germline lookup yields CDR1 MNHEY and CDR2 SMNVEV (reference sequence). The CDR3 region is CASSLSGTARYGYTF. The CDR3 DNA sequence: TGTGCCAGCAGTTTATCTGGGACAGCTCGGTATGGCTACACCTTC.

This clonotype was seen repeatedly, ten times or more. V usage is TRBV29-1 and J usage is TRBJ2-1; D is perhaps TRBD2 (5 bases). CDR3 size: 11 residues. V lost 7 bases to trimming and J lost 7 bases, with 11 bases between them. The germline V gene has CDR1 SQVTM and CDR2 ANQGSEA. The CDR3 loop is CSGGERNEQFF. Here the CDR3 DNA reads TGCAGCGGGGGAGAGAGAAATGAGCAGTTCTTC.

This clonotype was counted at least ten times. V and J are TRBV25-1 and TRBJ1-3, with no clear D. CDR3 length: 15 residues. Germline V CDR1 and CDR2: MGHDK, SYGVNS. Trimming took 1 base from V and 0 from J, leaving 7 bases between them. The CDR3 DNA follows: TGTGCCAGCAGTGAATGGAGAGGCTCTGGAAACACCATATATTTT. Protein sequence: CASSEWRGSGNTIYF.